This TCR beta chain was profiled in a study of blood T cell repertoires in COVID-19. Study details: Sample material is recorded as cDNA or gDNA derived from T cells, B-cell-depleted T cells, or PBMCs.

The V gene lost 1 base and the J gene lost 2 bases, with 9 bases spanning the gap. Germline V gene lookup returns CDR1 MDHEN and CDR2 SYDVKM. This CDR3 contains 15 residues. In the study's own analysis: Amplification of reference gene primers provided the estimated nucleated cell counts. Assay: immunoSEQ multiplex PCR; the TCRdb copy retains only in-frame clones and omits some. V and J calls plus clone size are reproduced from that table; the DNA served to infer D and trimming. Of 270,000 or so clones listed, roughly 89% were seen once; the top ten hold 3%. The receptor's source is a woman younger than 45 with active or convalescent COVID-19. The chain recombines TRBV28 with TRBJ1-3; D possibly corresponds to TRBD1 (6 bases). Sequencing was carried out using peripheral blood. CDR3 residues: CASSLFQGPGNTIYF. The CDR3 DNA reads as TGTGCCAGCAGTTTATTCCAGGGGCCTGGAAACACCATATATTTT.